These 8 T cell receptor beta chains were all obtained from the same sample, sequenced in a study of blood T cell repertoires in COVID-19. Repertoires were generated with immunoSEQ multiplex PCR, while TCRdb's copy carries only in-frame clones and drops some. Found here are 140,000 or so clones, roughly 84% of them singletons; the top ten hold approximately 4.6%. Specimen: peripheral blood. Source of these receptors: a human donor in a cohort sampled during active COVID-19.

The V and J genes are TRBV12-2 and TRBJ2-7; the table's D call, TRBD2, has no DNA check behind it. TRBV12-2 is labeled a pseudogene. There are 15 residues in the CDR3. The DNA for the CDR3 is TGTGCAAGTCGCGCAAGCGGGAGAGTCACCTACGAGCAGTACGTC. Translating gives CASRASGRVTYEQYV.

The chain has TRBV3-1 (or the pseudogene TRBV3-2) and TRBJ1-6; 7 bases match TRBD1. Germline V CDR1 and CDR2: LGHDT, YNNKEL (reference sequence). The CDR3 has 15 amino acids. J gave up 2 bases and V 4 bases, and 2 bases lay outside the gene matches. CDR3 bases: TGTGCCAGCAGCCCAGGGACAGCCTATAATTCACCCCTCCACTTT. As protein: CASSPGTAYNSPLHF.

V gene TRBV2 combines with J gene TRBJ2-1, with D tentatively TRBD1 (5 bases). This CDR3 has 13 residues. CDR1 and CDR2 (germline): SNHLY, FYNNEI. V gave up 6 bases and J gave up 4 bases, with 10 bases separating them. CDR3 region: CASSFGAYNEQFF. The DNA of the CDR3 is TGTGCCAGCAGCTTTGGGGCTTACAATGAGCAGTTCTTC.

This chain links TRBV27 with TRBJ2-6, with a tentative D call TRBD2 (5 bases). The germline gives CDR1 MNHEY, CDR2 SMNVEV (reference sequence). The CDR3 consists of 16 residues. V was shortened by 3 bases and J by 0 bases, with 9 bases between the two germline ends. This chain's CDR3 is CASSFRGHSGANVLTF. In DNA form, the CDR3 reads TGTGCCAGCAGTTTTCGGGGTCACTCTGGGGCCAACGTCCTGACTTTC.

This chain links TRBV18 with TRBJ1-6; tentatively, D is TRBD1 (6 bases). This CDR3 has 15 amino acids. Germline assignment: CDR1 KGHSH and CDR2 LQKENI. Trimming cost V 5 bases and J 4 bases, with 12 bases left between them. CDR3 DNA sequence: TGTGCCAGCTCAAGGGGGGGGATTTATAATTCACCCCTCCACTTT. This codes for CASSRGGIYNSPLHF. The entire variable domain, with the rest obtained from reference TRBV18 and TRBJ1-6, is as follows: NAGVMQNPRHLVRRRGQEARLRCSPMKGHSHVYWYRQLPEEGLKFMVYLQKENIIDESGMPKERFSAEFPKEGPSILRIQQVVRGDSAAYFCASSRGGIYNSPLHFGNGTRLTVT.

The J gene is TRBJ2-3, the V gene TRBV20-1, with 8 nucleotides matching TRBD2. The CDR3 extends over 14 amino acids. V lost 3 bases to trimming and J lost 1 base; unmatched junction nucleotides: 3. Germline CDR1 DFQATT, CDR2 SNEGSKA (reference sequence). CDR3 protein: CSASRGGGTDTQYF. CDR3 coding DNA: TGCAGTGCTAGTCGGGGGGGCGGCACAGATACGCAGTATTTT.

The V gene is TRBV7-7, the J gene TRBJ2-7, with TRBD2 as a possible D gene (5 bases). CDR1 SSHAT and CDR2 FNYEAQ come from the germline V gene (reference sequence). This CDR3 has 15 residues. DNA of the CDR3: TGTGCTAGCAGCTCAACCCGACTGGTAGCGTTCGAGCAGTACGTC. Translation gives CASSSTRLVAFEQYV.

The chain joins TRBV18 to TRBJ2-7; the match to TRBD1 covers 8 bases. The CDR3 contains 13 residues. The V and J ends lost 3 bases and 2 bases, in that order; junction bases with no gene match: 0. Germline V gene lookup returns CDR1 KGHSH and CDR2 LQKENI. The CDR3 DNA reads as TGTGCCAGCTCACCGGACAGGGCCTACGAGCAGTACGTC. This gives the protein CASSPDRAYEQYV.